The rows below give T cell receptor beta chains drawn from one sample of a study of T cell responses to AZD1222 COVID-19 vaccine. Libraries were prepared by immunoSEQ multiplex PCR; TCRdb keeps only in-frame clonotypes and omits some of them. The sample has some 90,000 clones, roughly 84% seen once. Material: peripheral blood, obtained on day 0 of AZD1222 vaccination. The origin of the receptors is an adult in good health. Each CDR3 is given with its conserved first and last residue.

V gene: TRBV12-3/TRBV12-4
J gene: TRBJ2-7
CDR3 protein: CASSFLYEQYF

V gene: TRBV7-2
J gene: TRBJ2-1
CDR3 protein: CASSSFANEQFF

V gene: TRBV19
J gene: TRBJ2-3
CDR3 protein: CASSIDPVTDTQYF

V gene: TRBV11-1
J gene: TRBJ1-1
CDR3 protein: CASSGGLNTEAFF

V gene: TRBV7-3
J gene: TRBJ2-1
CDR3 protein: CASSLGVNNEQFF

V gene: TRBV2
J gene: TRBJ2-7
CDR3 protein: CASSPTVSSYEQYF

V gene: TRBV5-4
J gene: TRBJ1-2
CDR3 protein: CASSSDGGGGLFGYTF

V gene: TRBV19
J gene: TRBJ2-5
CDR3 protein: CASSILVGGETQYF

V gene: TRBV27
J gene: TRBJ1-1
CDR3 protein: CASSLSGQGATEAFF

V gene: TRBV6-2/TRBV6-3
J gene: TRBJ2-7
CDR3 protein: CASSRQRGANYEQYF

V gene: TRBV9
J gene: TRBJ1-2
CDR3 protein: CASSATGLGGYTF

V gene: TRBV27
J gene: TRBJ1-6
CDR3 protein: CASSYRRTNSPLHF